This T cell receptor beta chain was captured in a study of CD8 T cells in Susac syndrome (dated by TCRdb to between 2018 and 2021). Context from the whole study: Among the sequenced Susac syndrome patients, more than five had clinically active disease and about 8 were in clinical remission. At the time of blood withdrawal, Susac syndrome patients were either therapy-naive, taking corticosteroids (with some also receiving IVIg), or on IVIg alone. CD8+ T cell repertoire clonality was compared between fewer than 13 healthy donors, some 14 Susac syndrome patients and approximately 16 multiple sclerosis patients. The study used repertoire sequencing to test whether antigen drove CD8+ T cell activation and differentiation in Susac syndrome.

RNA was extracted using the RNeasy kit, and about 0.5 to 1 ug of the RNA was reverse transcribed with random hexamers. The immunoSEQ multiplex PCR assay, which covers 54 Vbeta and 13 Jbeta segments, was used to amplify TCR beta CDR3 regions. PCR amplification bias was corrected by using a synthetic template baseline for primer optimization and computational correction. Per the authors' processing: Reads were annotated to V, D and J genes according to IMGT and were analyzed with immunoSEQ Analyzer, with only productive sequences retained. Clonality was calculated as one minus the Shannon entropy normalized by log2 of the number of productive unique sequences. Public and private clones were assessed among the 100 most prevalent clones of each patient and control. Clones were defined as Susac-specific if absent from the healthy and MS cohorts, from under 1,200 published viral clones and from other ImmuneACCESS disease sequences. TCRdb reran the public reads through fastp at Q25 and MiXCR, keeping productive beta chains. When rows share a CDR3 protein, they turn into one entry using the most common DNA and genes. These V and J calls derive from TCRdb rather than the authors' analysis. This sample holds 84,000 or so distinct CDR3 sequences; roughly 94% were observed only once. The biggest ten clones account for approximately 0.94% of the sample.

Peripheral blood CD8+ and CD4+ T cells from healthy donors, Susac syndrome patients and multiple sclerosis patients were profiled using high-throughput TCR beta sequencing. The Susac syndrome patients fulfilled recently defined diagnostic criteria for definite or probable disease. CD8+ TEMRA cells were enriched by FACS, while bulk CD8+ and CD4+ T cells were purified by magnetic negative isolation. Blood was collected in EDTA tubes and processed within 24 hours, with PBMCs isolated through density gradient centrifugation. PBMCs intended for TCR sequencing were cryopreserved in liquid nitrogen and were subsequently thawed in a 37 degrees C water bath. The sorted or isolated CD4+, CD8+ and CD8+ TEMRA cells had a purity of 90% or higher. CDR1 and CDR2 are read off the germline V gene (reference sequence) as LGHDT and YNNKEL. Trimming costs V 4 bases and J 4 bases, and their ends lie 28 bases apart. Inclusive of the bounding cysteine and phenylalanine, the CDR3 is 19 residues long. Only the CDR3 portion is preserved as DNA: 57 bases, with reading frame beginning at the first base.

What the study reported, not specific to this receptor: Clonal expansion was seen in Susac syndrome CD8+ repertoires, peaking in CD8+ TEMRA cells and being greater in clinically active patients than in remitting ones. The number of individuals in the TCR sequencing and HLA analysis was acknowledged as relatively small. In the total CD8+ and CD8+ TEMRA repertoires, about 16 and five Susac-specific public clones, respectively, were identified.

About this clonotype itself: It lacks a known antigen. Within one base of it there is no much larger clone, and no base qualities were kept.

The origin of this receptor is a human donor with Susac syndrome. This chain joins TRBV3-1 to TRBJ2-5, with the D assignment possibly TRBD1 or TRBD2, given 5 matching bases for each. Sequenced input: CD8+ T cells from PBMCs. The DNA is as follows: TGTGCCAGCAGCCCCGACTACGATATGCTCGGACACTGGGGAGAGACCCAGTACTTC. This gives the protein CASSPDYDMLGHWGETQYF.